A selection of T cell receptor beta chains follows, all from one sample in a study of response to subunit inactivated influenza vaccine. Each CDR3 protein is one row after TCRdb ran MiXCR on the RT-PCR reads. This sample carries over 650,000 distinct CDR3 sequences, about 18% of them seen once, and the ten largest clones take under 13%. The sequenced sample was PBMCs from blood, obtained around 5 days after vaccination. The source of these receptors is a man aged 45-65 years who received an inactivated influenza vaccine. CDR3s include the opening cysteine and the closing phenylalanine or tryptophan. The size entry is marked missing in some rows and otherwise reads once, few, many or a size class.

15,TRBJ2-5,TRBV7-9,many,CASSGEGSRQETQYF
15,TRBJ1-5,TRBV7-2,NA,CASSLRLTAEGPQHF
13,TRBJ2-7,TRBV6-2/TRBV6-3,NA,CATEERVSYEQYF
14,TRBJ2-7,TRBV11-1,NA,CASSFSGPSYEQYF
15,TRBJ2-2,TRBV12-3/TRBV12-4,NA,CASSYVLGSAGELFF
17,TRBJ2-2,TRBV5-6,NA,CASSNPHRVGFTGELFF
16,TRBJ1-4,TRBV6-5,few,CASSYRFGLGSEKLFF
14,TRBJ2-5,TRBV7-9,NA,CASSFYGLTETQYF
17,TRBJ1-3,TRBV12-3/TRBV12-4,NA,CASSIKRLSDSGNTIYF
14,TRBJ1-1,TRBV7-9,NA,CASSLATRSTEAFF
15,TRBJ2-3,TRBV12-3/TRBV12-4,few,CASSSREKPADTQYF
15,TRBJ2-1,TRBV5-1,few,CASSSTGNGYNEQFF
15,TRBJ1-2,TRBV20-1,many,CSARDPILQGGGYTF
12,TRBJ2-5,TRBV19,NA,CASMGTSKTQYF
13,TRBJ2-5,TRBV20-1,few,CSASEAGRETQYF
14,TRBJ2-2,TRBV10-3,NA,CAIRSGANTGELFF
14,TRBJ2-7,TRBV5-1,few,CASSSGGQSYEQYF
14,TRBJ2-5,TRBV27,many,CASSFRGPQETQYF
14,TRBJ1-1,TRBV5-6,few,CASSYDRGRTEAFF